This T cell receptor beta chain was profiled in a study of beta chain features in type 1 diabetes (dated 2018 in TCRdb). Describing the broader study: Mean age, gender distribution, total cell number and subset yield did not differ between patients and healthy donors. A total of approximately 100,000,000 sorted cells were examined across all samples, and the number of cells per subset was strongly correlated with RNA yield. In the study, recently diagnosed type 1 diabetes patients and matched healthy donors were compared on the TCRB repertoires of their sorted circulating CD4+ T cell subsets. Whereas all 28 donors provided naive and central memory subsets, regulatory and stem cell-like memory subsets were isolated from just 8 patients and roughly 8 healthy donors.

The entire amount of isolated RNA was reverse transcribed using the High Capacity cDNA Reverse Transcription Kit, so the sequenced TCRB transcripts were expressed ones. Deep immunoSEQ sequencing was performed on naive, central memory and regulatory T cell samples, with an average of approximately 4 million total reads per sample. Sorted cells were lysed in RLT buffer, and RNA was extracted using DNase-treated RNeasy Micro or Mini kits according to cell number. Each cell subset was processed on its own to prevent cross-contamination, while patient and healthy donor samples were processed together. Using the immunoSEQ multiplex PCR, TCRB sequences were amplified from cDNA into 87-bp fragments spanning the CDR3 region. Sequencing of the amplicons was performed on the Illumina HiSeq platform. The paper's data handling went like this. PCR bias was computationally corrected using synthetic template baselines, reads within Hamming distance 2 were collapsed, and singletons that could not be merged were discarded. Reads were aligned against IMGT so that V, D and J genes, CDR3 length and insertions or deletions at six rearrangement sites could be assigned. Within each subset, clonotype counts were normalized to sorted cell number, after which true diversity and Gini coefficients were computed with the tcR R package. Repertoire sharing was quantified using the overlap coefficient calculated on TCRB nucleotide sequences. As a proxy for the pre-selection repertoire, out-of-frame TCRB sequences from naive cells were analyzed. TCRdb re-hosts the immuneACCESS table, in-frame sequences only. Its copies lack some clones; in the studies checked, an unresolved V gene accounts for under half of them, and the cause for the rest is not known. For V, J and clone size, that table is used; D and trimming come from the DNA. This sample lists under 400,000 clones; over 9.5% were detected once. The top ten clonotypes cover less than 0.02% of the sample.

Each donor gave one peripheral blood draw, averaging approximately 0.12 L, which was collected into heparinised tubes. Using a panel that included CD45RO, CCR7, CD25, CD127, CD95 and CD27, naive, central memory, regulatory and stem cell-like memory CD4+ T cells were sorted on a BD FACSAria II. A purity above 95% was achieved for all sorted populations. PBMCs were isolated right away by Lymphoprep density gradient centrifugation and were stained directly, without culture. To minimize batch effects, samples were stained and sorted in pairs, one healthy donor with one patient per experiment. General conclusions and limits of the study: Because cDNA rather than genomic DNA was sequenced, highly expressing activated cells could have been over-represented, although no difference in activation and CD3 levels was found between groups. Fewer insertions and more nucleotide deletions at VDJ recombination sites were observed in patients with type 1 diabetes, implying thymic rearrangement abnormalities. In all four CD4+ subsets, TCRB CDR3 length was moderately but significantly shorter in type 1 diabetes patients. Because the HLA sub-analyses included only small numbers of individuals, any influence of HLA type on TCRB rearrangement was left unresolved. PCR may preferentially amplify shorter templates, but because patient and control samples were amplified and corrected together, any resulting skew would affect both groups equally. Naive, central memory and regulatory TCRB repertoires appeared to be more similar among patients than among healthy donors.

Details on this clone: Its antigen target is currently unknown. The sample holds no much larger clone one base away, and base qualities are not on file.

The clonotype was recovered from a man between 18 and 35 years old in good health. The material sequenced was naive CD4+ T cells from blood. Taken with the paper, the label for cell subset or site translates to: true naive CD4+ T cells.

The nucleotide sequence is given as TGTGCCTGGAGTAGGCTAGCGGGAGCCCCCGAGCAGTACTTC. Its protein is CAWSRLAGAPEQYF. The rearranged segments are TRBV30 and TRBJ2-7; 10 middle bases align to TRBD2. From its cysteine to its phenylalanine, the CDR3 spans 14 amino acids. The retained sequence is limited to the CDR3, 42 bases, with the frame set at the first base. The CDR1 and CDR2 encoded by the germline V gene (reference sequence) are GTSNPN and SVGIG. V is cut back by 2 bases and J by 6 bases, with 7 bases in the junction unmatched.